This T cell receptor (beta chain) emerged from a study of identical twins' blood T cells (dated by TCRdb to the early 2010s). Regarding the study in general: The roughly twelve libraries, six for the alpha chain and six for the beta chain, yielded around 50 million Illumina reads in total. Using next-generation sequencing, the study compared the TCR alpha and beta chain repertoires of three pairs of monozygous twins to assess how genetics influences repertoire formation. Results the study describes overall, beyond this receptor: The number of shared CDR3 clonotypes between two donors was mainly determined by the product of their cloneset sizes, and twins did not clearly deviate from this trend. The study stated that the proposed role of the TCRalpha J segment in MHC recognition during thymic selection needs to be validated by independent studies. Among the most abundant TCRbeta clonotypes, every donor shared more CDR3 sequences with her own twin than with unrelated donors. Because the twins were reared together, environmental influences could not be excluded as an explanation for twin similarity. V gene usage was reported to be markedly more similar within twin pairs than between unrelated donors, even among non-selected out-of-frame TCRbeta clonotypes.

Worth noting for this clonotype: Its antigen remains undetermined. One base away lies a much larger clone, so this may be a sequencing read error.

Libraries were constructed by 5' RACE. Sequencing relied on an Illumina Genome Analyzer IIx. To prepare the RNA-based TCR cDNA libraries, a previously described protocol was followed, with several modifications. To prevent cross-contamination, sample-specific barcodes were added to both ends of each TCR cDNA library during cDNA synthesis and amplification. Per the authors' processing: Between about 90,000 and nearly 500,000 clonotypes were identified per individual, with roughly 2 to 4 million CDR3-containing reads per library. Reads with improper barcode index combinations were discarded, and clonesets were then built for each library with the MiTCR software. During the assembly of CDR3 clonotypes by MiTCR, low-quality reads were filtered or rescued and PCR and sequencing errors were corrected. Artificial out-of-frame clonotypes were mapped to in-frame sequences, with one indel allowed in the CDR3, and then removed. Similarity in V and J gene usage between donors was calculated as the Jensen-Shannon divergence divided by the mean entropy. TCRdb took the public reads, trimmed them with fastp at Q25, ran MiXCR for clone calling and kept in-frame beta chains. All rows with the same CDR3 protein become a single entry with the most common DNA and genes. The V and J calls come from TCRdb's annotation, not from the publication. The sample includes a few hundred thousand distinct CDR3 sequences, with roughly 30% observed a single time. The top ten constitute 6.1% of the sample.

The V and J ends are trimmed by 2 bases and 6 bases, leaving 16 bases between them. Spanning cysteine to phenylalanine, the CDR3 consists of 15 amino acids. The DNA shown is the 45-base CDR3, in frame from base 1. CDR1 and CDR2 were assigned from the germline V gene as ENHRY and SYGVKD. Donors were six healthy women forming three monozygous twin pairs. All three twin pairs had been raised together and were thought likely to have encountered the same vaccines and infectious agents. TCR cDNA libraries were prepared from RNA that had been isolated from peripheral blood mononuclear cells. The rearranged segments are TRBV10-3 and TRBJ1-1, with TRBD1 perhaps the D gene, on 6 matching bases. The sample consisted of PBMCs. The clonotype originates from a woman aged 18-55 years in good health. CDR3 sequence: CAISETWTGHAEAFF. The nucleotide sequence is TGTGCCATCAGTGAGACTTGGACGGGACACGCTGAAGCTTTCTTT.